This TCR beta chain was recovered during a study of shared clonotypes between healthy human individuals. The test was conducted at deep level. Produced via immunoSEQ multiplex PCR; TCRdb's table is partial and in-frame only. The data show approximately 2.5 million clones, with around nine tenths seen just once and 0.14% held by the top ten. J gave up 3 bases and V 1 base, and 2 bases lay outside the gene matches. The CDR3 is 13 amino acids. CDR1 is GTSNPN, CDR2 SVGIG, per germline (reference sequence). V is TRBV30 and J is TRBJ1-2, with 7 bases aligning to TRBD1. Sequenced material: naive CD4+ T cells sorted from blood. Subset described: CD45RA+ positively selected. This TCR was recovered from a young man in good health. The CDR3: CAWSADRDYGYTF. The CDR3 DNA reads TGTGCCTGGAGTGCCGACAGGGACTATGGCTACACCTTC.